This T cell receptor beta chain is from a study of beta chain features in type 1 diabetes. V was trimmed by 5 bases and J by 6 bases, leaving 11 bases between them. The CDR3 contains 12 residues. Germline loops: CDR1 SGHVS, CDR2 FNYEAQ. This clone was observed a handful of times. Its antigen remains unidentified. Findings and caveats of the study: Whatever favoring of shorter templates PCR might show would apply equally to patients and controls. Patients' naive, central memory and Treg TCRB repertoires seemed closer to one another than those of healthy donors.

Isolated RNA was reverse transcribed in full, so expressed TCRB transcripts were sequenced. TCRdb's table, derived via immunoSEQ multiplex PCR, lists solely in-frame clones and lacks some. The repertoire holds about 410,000 clones, with 14% as singletons. Sequencing was done on a sample of naive CD4+ T cells from blood. The J gene is TRBJ2-7, the V gene TRBV7-6; D perhaps matches TRBD1 (6 bases). The receptor was isolated from a man aged 30 to 45 in good health. CDR3 coding DNA: TGTGCCAGCAGCATCCTGGGGGCCGAGCAGTACTTC. This codes for CASSILGAEQYF. The whole variable domain, remainder taken from reference TRBV7-6 and TRBJ2-7, is GAGVSQSPRYKVTKRGQDVALRCDPISGHVSLYWYRQALGQGPEFLTYFNYEAQQDKSGLPNDRFSAERPEGSISTLTIQRTEQRDSAMYRCASSILGAEQYFGPGTRLTVT.